The TCR beta chain under discussion was sequenced for a study of blood T cell repertoires in COVID-19. Study background: Donors in the United States, Italy and Spain gave samples during acute or convalescent COVID-19. Sample material is recorded as cDNA or gDNA derived from T cells, B-cell-depleted T cells, or PBMCs.

As originally analysed: Cell counts per sample came from amplifying reference gene primers. The table came from immunoSEQ multiplex PCR; TCRdb's copy has only in-frame clones and leaves some out. The DNA gave D and trimming, while V, J and clone size come from that table. Among just over 70,000 clones, about four fifths were seen once, and the ten largest hold roughly 18%. This clone counts as medium-sized. Germline V lookup: CDR1 MDHEN, CDR2 SYDVKM. V gave up 6 bases and J gave up 3 bases, with 21 bases separating them. The CDR3 runs to 16 residues. The TCR comes from a man in his 70s who had recovered from COVID-19. This rearrangement joins TRBV28 to TRBJ2-7; D may be TRBD2 (6 bases). Sequencing input: peripheral blood. CDR3 amino acids: CASRRAGDTESYEQYF. The CDR3 DNA follows: TGTGCCAGCAGACGAGCGGGTGATACCGAAAGCTACGAGCAGTACTTC.